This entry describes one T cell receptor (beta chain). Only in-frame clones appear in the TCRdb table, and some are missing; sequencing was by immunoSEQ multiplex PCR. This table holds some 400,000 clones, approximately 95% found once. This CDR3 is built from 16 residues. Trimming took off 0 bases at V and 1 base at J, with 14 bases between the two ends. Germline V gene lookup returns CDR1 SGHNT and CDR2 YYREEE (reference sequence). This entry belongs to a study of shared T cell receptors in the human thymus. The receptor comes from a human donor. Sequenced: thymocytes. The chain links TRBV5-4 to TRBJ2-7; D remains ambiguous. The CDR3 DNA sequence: TGTGCCAGCAGCTTGGCCTCGAGGTGGGAATCCTACGAGCAGTACTTC. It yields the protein CASSLASRWESYEQYF. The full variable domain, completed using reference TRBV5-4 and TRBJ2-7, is ETGVTQSPTHLIKTRGQQVTLRCSSQSGHNTVSWYQQALGQGPQFIFQYYREEENGRGNFPPRFSGLQFPNYSSELNVNALELDDSALYLCASSLASRWESYEQYFGPGTRLTVT.